The table lists the clone carrying this T cell receptor beta chain with many counts. The TCR beta CDR3 regions underwent amplification from RNA transcripts. Second-round multiplex PCR followed a first-round RT-PCR using HTBI primers. TCRdb re-derived calls from the multiplex PCR reads in MiXCR, one entry per CDR3 protein. The table includes hundreds of thousands of distinct CDR3 sequences, 20% to 25% detected once. The source of the sample is a study of Graves' ophthalmopathy and Graves' hyperthyroidism. Trimming stripped 3 bases from V and 1 base from J, with 7 bases between. The length of the CDR3 is 13 residues. From germline, CDR1 is MNHNS and CDR2 SASEGT.

This receptor was taken from a woman under 30 with stable Graves' hyperthyroidism. Source material: peripheral blood. The chain carries TRBV6-1 and TRBJ2-7, with a tentative D call TRBD2 (5 bases). The CDR3 DNA reads TGTGCCAGCAGTGAGCGCGGGTCCTACGAGCAGTACTTC. Translated, it gives CASSERGSYEQYF.